This passage covers 5 T cell receptor beta chains from one sample sequenced in a study of shared clonotypes between healthy human individuals. Here immunoSEQ multiplex PCR was the method, and the copy in TCRdb shows in-frame clones only, minus some. The data contain 1.4 million to 1.5 million clones, around 97% of them singletons. Material for sequencing was naive CD4+ T cells sorted from blood. The subset here: CD45RA+ positively selected. These receptors were taken from a man aged 30 to 45 in good health.

Concerning this clone itself: This sample includes further DNA sequences coding for the same CDR3. The rearrangement links TRBV18 to TRBJ2-7, with D uncertain. The germline V gene has CDR1 KGHSH and CDR2 LQKENI. The ends were cut back, 0 bases at V and 7 bases at J, with 10 bases in the middle. The CDR3 loop spans 13 amino acids. The CDR3 sequence: CASSPPGKDEQYF. CDR3 in DNA: TGTGCCAGCTCACCACCGGGCAAGGATGAGCAGTACTTC. The whole variable domain, remainder taken from reference TRBV18 and TRBJ2-7, is NAGVMQNPRHLVRRRGQEARLRCSPMKGHSHVYWYRQLPEEGLKFMVYLQKENIIDESGMPKERFSAEFPKEGPSILRIQQVVRGDSAAYFCASSPPGKDEQYFGPGTRLTVT.

The rearrangement links TRBV6-6 to TRBJ2-4, with 8 bases lining up with TRBD2. This CDR3 is built from 16 residues. Germline V gene data show CDR1 as MNHNY and CDR2 as SVGAGI (reference sequence). V lost 6 bases and J lost 4; bases outside the gene matches: 11. The DNA of the CDR3 is TGTGCCAGCAGCTCCAGGGATAGCGGGGATAAAAACATTCAGTACTTC. This translates into CASSSRDSGDKNIQYF.

The chain carries TRBV15 and TRBJ2-7; D may be TRBD1 (5 bases). Germline assignment: CDR1 LNHNV and CDR2 YYDKDF (reference sequence). The length of the CDR3 is 14 residues. V was shortened by 1 base and J by 3 bases, with 10 bases between the two germline ends. In nucleotides, the CDR3 is TGTGCCACCAGCAGAGGATCAGGGTTCTACGAGCAGTACTTC. It encodes CATSRGSGFYEQYF.

Of note for this clone: In the same sample, other DNA sequences code for this CDR3. The rearrangement links TRBV6-1 to TRBJ1-5, with TRBD1 as a possible D gene (5 bases). The germline V gene has CDR1 MNHNS and CDR2 SASEGT. V dropped 3 bases and J dropped 1 base, with 10 bases sitting between them. This CDR3 spans 15 amino acids. The CDR3 sequence: CASSESGASNQPQHF. CDR3 coding DNA: TGTGCCAGCAGTGAGAGCGGGGCCAGCAATCAGCCCCAGCATTTT.

The rearrangement joins TRBV29-1 to TRBJ2-1; a possible D gene is TRBD1 (6 bases). Trimming removed 3 bases from V and 8 bases from J, with 17 bases in between. CDR1 and CDR2 from the germline V gene are SQVTM and ANQGSEA. The CDR3 is 14 amino acids. In DNA, the CDR3 is TGCAGCGTTGATAAAGGATCCAGGGGCGATGAGCAGTTCTTC. Translated, it gives CSVDKGSRGDEQFF.